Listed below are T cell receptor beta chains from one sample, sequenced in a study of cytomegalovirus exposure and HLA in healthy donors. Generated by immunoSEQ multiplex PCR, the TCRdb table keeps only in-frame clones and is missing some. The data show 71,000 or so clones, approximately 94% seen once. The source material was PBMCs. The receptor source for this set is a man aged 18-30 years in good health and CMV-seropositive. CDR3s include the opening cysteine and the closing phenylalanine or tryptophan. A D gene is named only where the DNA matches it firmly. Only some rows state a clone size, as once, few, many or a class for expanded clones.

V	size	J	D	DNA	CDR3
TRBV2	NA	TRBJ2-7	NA	TGTGCCAGCACTGGATTTACGCGCGGGACAGAGTATCGCGCGCAGTACTTC	CASTGFTRGTEYRAQYF
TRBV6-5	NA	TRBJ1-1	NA	TGTGCCAGCAGTTACTCCACCGGACTCTTGGGGGCTTTCTTT	CASSYSTGLLGAFF
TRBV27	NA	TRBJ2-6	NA	TGTGCCAGCAGTCCCCTCTCTGGGGCCAACGTCCTGACTTTC	CASSPLSGANVLTF
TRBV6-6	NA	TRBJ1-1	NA	TGTGCCAGCAGTTACGGCCAGAACACTGAAGCTTTCTTT	CASSYGQNTEAFF
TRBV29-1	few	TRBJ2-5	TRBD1	TGCAGCGTCGCTGGGACAGAAGAGACCCAGTACTTC	CSVAGTEETQYF
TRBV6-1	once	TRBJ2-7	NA	TGTGCCAGCACCCCTACGACCTACGAGCAGTACTTC	CASTPTTYEQYF
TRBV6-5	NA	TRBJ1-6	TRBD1	TGTGCCAGCAGTTCTGCAAGCCGGGACAGTGCACCCCTCCACTTT	CASSSASRDSAPLHF
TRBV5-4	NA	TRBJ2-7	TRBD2	TGTGCCAGCAGCCTAAGCGGGGTTTCGGGGCAGTACTTC	CASSLSGVSGQYF
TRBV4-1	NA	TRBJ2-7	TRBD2	TGCGCCAGCAGCCAAGAAGGGACTAGCGGGGTCTACGAGCAGTACTTC	CASSQEGTSGVYEQYF
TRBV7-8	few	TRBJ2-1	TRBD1	TGTGCCAGCAGTGTAGGACAGGTCCACAATGAGCAGTTCTTC	CASSVGQVHNEQFF
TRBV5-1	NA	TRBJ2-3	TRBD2	TGCGCCAGCAGCGATCGCGGGGGGCCGAGACAGGATACGCAGTATTTT	CASSDRGGPRQDTQYF
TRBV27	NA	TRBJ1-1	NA	TGTGCCAGCAGTGAAACCGGGAATGAAGCTTTCTTT	CASSETGNEAFF
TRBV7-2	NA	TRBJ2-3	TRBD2	TGTGCCAGCAGCTGGGCTAGCGGGGGGCGCACAGATACGCAGTATTTT	CASSWASGGRTDTQYF
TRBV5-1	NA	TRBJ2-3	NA	TGCGCCAGCACTCGCGGGGATACGCAGTATTTT	CASTRGDTQYF
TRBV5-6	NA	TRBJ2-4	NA	TGTGCCAGCAGCTTCCGGCAGGAAATAGCCAAAAACATTCAGTACTTC	CASSFRQEIAKNIQYF
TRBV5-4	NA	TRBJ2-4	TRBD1	TGTGCCAGCAGCTTGGCCGGGACAGGGGAAAACATTCAGTACTTC	CASSLAGTGENIQYF
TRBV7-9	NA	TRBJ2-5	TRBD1	TGTGCCAGCAGCTTCCAGGGGGCGGGGGAGACCCAGTACTTC	CASSFQGAGETQYF
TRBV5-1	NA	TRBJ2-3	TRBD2	TGCGCCAGCAGCCACAGACCTAGCGGGGGGGCGGGAGATACGCAGTATTTT	CASSHRPSGGAGDTQYF
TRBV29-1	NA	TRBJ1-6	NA	TGCAGCGTCCGAGCGAGCTCCTATAATTCACCCCTCCACTTT	CSVRASSYNSPLHF
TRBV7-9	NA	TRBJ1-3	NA	TGTGCCAGCAGCTCGCTTCAGGGTATCTCCTCTGGAAACACCATATATTTT	CASSSLQGISSGNTIYF
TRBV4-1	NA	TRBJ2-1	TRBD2	TGCGCCAGCAGCCAAGAGGGGGAGAGACTAGCGGGATACAATGAGCAGTTCTTC	CASSQEGERLAGYNEQFF
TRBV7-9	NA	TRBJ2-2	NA	TGTGCCAGCAGCCACGGGGCCGGGGAGCTGTTTTTT	CASSHGAGELFF
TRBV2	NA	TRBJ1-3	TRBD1	TGTGCCAGCAGGGGGACAGCGGGAAACACCATATATTTT	CASRGTAGNTIYF
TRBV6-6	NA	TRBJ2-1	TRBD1	TGTGCCAGCAGTTACACGGTCCCGGGACAGGATGGGCAGTTCTTC	CASSYTVPGQDGQFF
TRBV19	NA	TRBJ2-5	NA	TGTGCCAGTAGTCGCGGACTTGTTCAAGAGACCCAGTACTTC	CASSRGLVQETQYF
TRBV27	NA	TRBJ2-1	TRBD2	TGTGCCACTAGTAGCGGGAGCTCCTCCTACAATGAGCAGTTCTTC	CATSSGSSSYNEQFF
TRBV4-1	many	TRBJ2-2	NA	TGCGCCAGCAGCCACCGGGTAACCGGGGAGCTGTTTTTT	CASSHRVTGELFF
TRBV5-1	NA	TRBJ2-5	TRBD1	TGCGCCAGCAGCTTACGGTTGACAGGGGAACAAGAGACCCAGTACTTC	CASSLRLTGEQETQYF
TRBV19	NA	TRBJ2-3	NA	TGTGCCAGTCGGGACACCCCCTCCACAGATACGCAGTATTTT	CASRDTPSTDTQYF
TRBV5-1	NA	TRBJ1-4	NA	TGCGCCAGCAGCTTGTTAGTCGGGGAAAAACTGTTTTTT	CASSLLVGEKLFF
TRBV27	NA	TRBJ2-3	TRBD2	TGTGCCAGCAGTTTTGACCCCACTGAGGACAGGGGGGGACTAGCGGGAGGGACAGATACGCAGTATTTT	CASSFDPTEDRGGLAGGTDTQYF